This passage covers 29 T cell receptor beta chains from one sample sequenced in a study of identical twins. TCRdb analysed the 5' RACE reads with MiXCR anew, one entry per CDR3 protein. Of 700,000 or so distinct CDR3 sequences listed, 8.6% are singletons. This sample was shared with a second study, whose subject was yellow fever vaccine responses in identical twins.

The sequencing sample was made of PBMCs. These receptors were collected from a woman under 30 in good health.

The CDR3 DNA reads as TGTGCTAGCGAAGTCACAGATACGCAGTATTTT. It specifies CASEVTDTQYF. The gene calls are TRBV7-7 and TRBJ2-3; perhaps TRBD2 as D (5 bases). CDR3 length: 11 amino acids. Germline V lookup: CDR1 SSHAT, CDR2 FNYEAQ (reference sequence).

This clonotype was recorded many times. The chain is built from TRBV7-9 and TRBJ2-1, with D uncertain. The CDR3 spans 12 residues. CDR1 is SEHNR and CDR2 is FQNEAQ in the germline V gene (reference sequence). Trimming removed 9 bases from V and 5 bases from J, with 11 bases in between. The CDR3 DNA reads as TGTGCCAGTACCCAATCAAACAATGAGCAGTTCTTC. Translated: CASTQSNNEQFF.

This chain links TRBV5-1 with TRBJ2-1, with D possibly TRBD2 on 6 matching bases. The V gene's germline CDR1 is SGHRS and CDR2 YFSETQ. V lost 4 bases and J lost 7, with 12 bases in between. CDR3 length equals 13 residues. The CDR3 DNA follows: TGCGCCAGCAGCGGGGGACTTTGGAATGAGCAGTTCTTC. Protein sequence: CASSGGLWNEQFF.

This clonotype was detected only a few times. V usage is TRBV11-2 and J usage is TRBJ2-3; 7 bases match TRBD2. Germline V gives CDR1 SGHAT, CDR2 FQNNGV. V shed 0 bases and J 2 bases; nucleotides not matched to a gene: 8. This CDR3 region has 17 residues. The CDR3: CASSLDISGELTDTQYF. The CDR3 region has the DNA TGTGCCAGCAGCTTAGACATCAGCGGGGAACTCACAGATACGCAGTATTTT.

The genes are TRBV6-5 and TRBJ2-5, with D possibly called TRBD1 or TRBD2 (6 bases each). The CDR3 covers 18 residues. The V end lost 0 bases, the J end lost 5 bases, and 22 bases lay between the germline ends. Germline values: CDR1 MNHEY, CDR2 SVGAGI. The CDR3: CASSYSGRFTGARETQYF. Here the CDR3 DNA reads TGTGCCAGCAGTTACTCCGGGCGGTTTACGGGGGCTAGGGAGACCCAGTACTTC.

In this sample, this clonotype turned up a few times. The chain is built from TRBV15 and TRBJ2-5, with 8 bases that match TRBD2. The ends lost 5 bases at V and 4 bases at J; junction bases unmatched: 15. The CDR3 consists of 17 residues. Germline CDR1 is LNHNV and CDR2 is YYDKDF (reference sequence). CDR3 loop: CATSRVTGLELGETQYF. For the CDR3, the DNA is TGTGCCACCAGCCGGGTCACGGGACTAGAACTTGGAGAGACCCAGTACTTC.

This clonotype was seen many times. The rearrangement uses TRBV5-1 and TRBJ1-2; TRBD1 matches 8 bases. The V gene's germline CDR1 is SGHRS and CDR2 YFSETQ. The ends lost 5 bases at V and 7 bases at J; junction bases unmatched: 10. This CDR3 is built from 14 residues. DNA for the CDR3: TGCGCCAGCAGTGGTGGACAGGGTCTTCTTGGCTACACCTTC. This gives the protein CASSGGQGLLGYTF.

This clonotype appeared many times. The chain couples TRBV4-3 to TRBJ2-3; D is tentatively TRBD1 or TRBD2 (5 bases each). V lost 2 bases and J lost 4, with 16 bases in between. The germline V gene encodes CDR1 LGHNA and CDR2 YSLEER. The CDR3 totals 16 residues. The DNA of the CDR3 is TGCGCCAGCAGCCAATCCTTGGGGGTGCGGGCAGATACGCAGTATTTT. Translation gives CASSQSLGVRADTQYF.

This clonotype was counted only a few times. The genes are TRBV11-2 and TRBJ2-2; 10 bases line up with TRBD2. This CDR3 is 19 amino acids long. Germline CDR1 reads SGHAT; CDR2 reads FQNNGV. V dropped 5 bases and J dropped 3; count of bases not matched to a gene: 15. The CDR3 loop is CASSPRGGPSGRDTGELFF. In DNA form, the CDR3 reads TGTGCCAGCAGCCCGAGGGGGGGTCCCAGCGGGAGGGACACCGGGGAGCTGTTTTTT.

The table lists this clonotype with many counts. The chain employs TRBV12-3 or TRBV12-4 and TRBJ1-2; D possibly corresponds to TRBD1 (5 bases). V dropped 3 bases and J dropped 7 bases, with 12 bases sitting between them. The CDR3 extends over 13 amino acids. CDR3 in DNA: TGTGCCAGCAGTTTGGCAGGGAGAAGTGGCTACACCTTC. Its protein is CASSLAGRSGYTF.

There are a few counts of this clonotype. CDR3 region: CATSDLTSGGSDEQFF. DNA of the CDR3: TGTGCCACCAGTGATTTAACTAGCGGGGGGAGCGATGAGCAGTTCTTC. The chain uses TRBV24-1 and TRBJ2-1; 12 nucleotides agree with TRBD2. The V and J ends lost 1 base and 8 bases, in that order; junction bases with no gene match: 5. This CDR3 comprises 16 residues. The germline CDR1 and CDR2 sequences are KGHDR and SFDVKD.

This clonotype has a handful of counts. The rearrangement uses TRBV7-2 and TRBJ2-3; D ambiguous. The V end lost 3 bases, the J end lost 3 bases, and 16 bases lay between the germline ends. The germline CDR1 and CDR2 sequences are SGHTA and FQGNSA. The CDR3 is made up of 16 amino acids. The DNA for the CDR3 is TGTGCCAGCAGCTTCCCAGGAGCGATCGGGACAGATACGCAGTATTTT. Its protein product is CASSFPGAIGTDTQYF.

This clonotype was seen more than once but under ten times. The CDR3 here is CASSQEDRGFDTQYF. As DNA, the CDR3 is TGCGCCAGCAGCCAAGAGGACAGGGGATTTGATACGCAGTATTTT. The chain joins TRBV4-1 to TRBJ2-3; 9 bases match TRBD1. V gave up 0 bases and J gave up 6 bases; unmatched junction bases: 4. There are 15 residues in the CDR3. CDR1 is MGHRA, CDR2 YSYEKL, per germline.

The chain is built from TRBV6-2 or TRBV6-3 and TRBJ2-1; perhaps TRBD2 as D (5 bases). V lost 5 bases to trimming and J lost 9 bases, with 17 bases between them. The CDR3 consists of 14 residues. From germline, CDR1 is MNHEY and CDR2 SVGEGT. This CDR3 reads CASSPALASSEQFF. The DNA of the CDR3 is TGTGCCAGCAGTCCCGCGCTAGCTTCAAGTGAGCAGTTCTTC.

This clonotype was counted at least ten times. The chain couples TRBV15 to TRBJ2-3; 12 bases map to TRBD2. Germline V gives CDR1 LNHNV, CDR2 YYDKDF (reference sequence). The CDR3 has 19 amino acids. J lost 0 bases, V lost 0 bases, and 7 bases had no gene match. CDR3 residues: CATSRDSGLAGGSTDTQYF. In nucleotides, the CDR3 is TGTGCCACCAGCAGAGATTCGGGTCTAGCGGGGGGGAGCACAGATACGCAGTATTTT.

This clonotype occurred many times. V gene TRBV12-3 or TRBV12-4 combines with J gene TRBJ2-7; TRBD1 is a possible D gene (5 bases). Trimming removed 6 bases from V and 4 bases from J, with 10 bases in between. The CDR3 covers 12 residues. CDR3 in DNA: TGTGCCAGCAGCCAACCAGGGTACGAGCAGTACTTC. Amino acids: CASSQPGYEQYF.

This clonotype showed up just a few times. The V and J genes are TRBV27 and TRBJ2-7, with D perhaps TRBD1 (6 bases). Trimming stripped 4 bases from V and 2 bases from J, with 15 bases between. The CDR3 consists of 15 residues. The germline CDR1 and CDR2 sequences are MNHEY and SMNVEV (reference sequence). This chain's CDR3 is CASSSPGQSPYEQYF. The CDR3 nucleotides read TGTGCCAGCAGTTCACCGGGACAAAGTCCCTACGAGCAGTACTTC.

This clonotype was counted ten times or more. V and J are TRBV28 and TRBJ2-7; TRBD1 matches 7 bases. The CDR3 covers 15 residues. Germline CDR1 and CDR2: MDHEN and SYDVKM. V trimming: 3 bases; J trimming: 3 bases; junction bases outside the gene matches: 8. CDR3 nucleotides: TGTGCCAGCAGTTTTGGGGACAGATCTTACTACGAGCAGTACTTC. It is translated as CASSFGDRSYYEQYF.

This clonotype was detected only a few times. V gene TRBV20-1 combines with J gene TRBJ1-2; D gene uncertain. This CDR3 is 17 amino acids long. The ends were cut back, 3 bases at V and 0 bases at J, with 20 bases in the middle. Germline lookup yields CDR1 DFQATT and CDR2 SNEGSKA (reference sequence). The CDR3 region is CSASRADLTNANYGYTF. The CDR3 nucleotides are TGCAGTGCTAGTCGCGCGGACTTGACAAACGCTAACTATGGCTACACCTTC.

This clonotype was detected only a few times. The chain couples TRBV28 to TRBJ2-7, with D possibly TRBD2 on 6 matching bases. Germline CDR1 reads MDHEN; CDR2 reads SYDVKM. The length of the CDR3 is 14 residues. V lost 4 bases and J 7 bases, leaving 17 bases between the germline ends. The CDR3: CASSSLRGLGEQYF. The CDR3 nucleotides are TGTGCCAGCAGTTCTTTAAGGGGACTTGGGGAGCAGTACTTC.

This chain connects TRBV6-5 to TRBJ1-6; the match to TRBD1 covers 7 bases. The ends lost 3 bases at V and 16 bases at J; junction bases unmatched: 6. The CDR3 covers 12 residues. Germline loops: CDR1 MNHEY, CDR2 SVGAGI. The CDR3 loop reads CASSYPQGKLHF. In DNA, the CDR3 is TGTGCCAGCAGTTATCCACAGGGGAAGCTCCACTTT.

In this sample, this clonotype turned up a few times. As DNA, the CDR3 is TGTGCCTGGAGGGACAGGGGAACGTACGAGCAGTACTTC. Translating it yields CAWRDRGTYEQYF. The chain employs TRBV30 and TRBJ2-7, with 9 positions matching TRBD1. The CDR3 is 13 residues long. Trimming removed 3 bases from V and 4 bases from J; junction bases left unmatched: 4. CDR1 and CDR2 (germline): GTSNPN, SVGIG (reference sequence).

This rearrangement joins TRBV19 to TRBJ2-5; 7 positions agree with TRBD2. Looked up from germline, CDR1 is LNHDA and CDR2 is SQIVND (reference sequence). The J segment lost 2 bases and the V segment lost 4 bases, leaving 7 bases of the junction unmatched. The CDR3 sequence is 15 residues long. CDR3 in amino acids: CASSTPSGGQETQYF. CDR3 DNA sequence: TGTGCCAGTAGTACCCCCTCGGGGGGTCAAGAGACCCAGTACTTC.

The rearrangement joins TRBV20-1 to TRBJ2-3; D not certain. The CDR3 extends over 12 amino acids. From germline, CDR1 is DFQATT and CDR2 SNEGSKA (reference sequence). The ends were cut back, 0 bases at V and 3 bases at J, with 4 bases in the middle. The CDR3 loop reads CSARDPTDTQYF. Here the CDR3 DNA reads TGCAGTGCTAGAGATCCTACAGATACGCAGTATTTT.

In DNA form, the CDR3 reads TGTGCCAGCACCACAGGGGGGCTTGGGAACGAGCAGTACTTC. Protein product: CASTTGGLGNEQYF. The chain joins TRBV6-1 to TRBJ2-7; 8 bases match TRBD1. Unmatched junction bases numbered 10, after V lost 7 bases and J lost 5 bases. The CDR3 length is 14 residues. Looked up from germline, CDR1 is MNHNS and CDR2 is SASEGT.

V and J are TRBV7-9 and TRBJ2-6, with D unresolved. The germline V gene encodes CDR1 SEHNR and CDR2 FQNEAQ (reference sequence). Trimming took off 5 bases at V and 2 bases at J, with 10 bases between the two ends. This CDR3 has 15 residues. CDR3 region: CASSPAWAGANVLTF. CDR3 coding DNA: TGTGCCAGCAGCCCGGCCTGGGCTGGGGCCAACGTCCTGACTTTC.

This clonotype was observed many times. The chain has TRBV29-1 and TRBJ2-1, with 7 bases fitting TRBD1. The V and J ends lost 3 bases and 8 bases, in that order; junction bases with no gene match: 4. Germline V CDR1 and CDR2: SQVTM, ANQGSEA. The CDR3 is 12 residues long. CDR3 sequence reads: CSVEGTGDEQFF. As DNA, the CDR3 is TGCAGCGTTGAGGGTACAGGGGATGAGCAGTTCTTC.

This clonotype was counted a few times. The rearrangement links TRBV20-1 to TRBJ2-7; 12 nucleotides line up with TRBD2. Germline lookup yields CDR1 DFQATT and CDR2 SNEGSKA (reference sequence). This CDR3 region has 17 residues. The CDR3 region has the DNA TGCAGACCCGGACTAGCGGGACGGGGGCCTCTTTCCTACGAGCAGTACTTC. As protein: CRPGLAGRGPLSYEQYF.

The V gene is TRBV29-1, the J gene TRBJ2-3; D unresolved. Germline CDR1 SQVTM, CDR2 ANQGSEA. V was cut by 6 bases and J by 2 bases, with 9 bases left in between. This CDR3 is built from 12 residues. CDR3 protein: CSVRPPTDTQYF. In nucleotides, the CDR3 is TGCAGCGTCCGCCCCCCCACAGATACGCAGTATTTT.